This T cell receptor (beta chain) originates from a study of CD8 T cells in Susac syndrome. The CDR3 contains 15 residues. Per germline, CDR1 GTSNPN and CDR2 SVGIG (reference sequence). Trimming at V came to 5 bases and at J to 1 base, leaving 5 bases not matched to a gene. Random hexamers were used to reverse transcribe roughly 0.5 to 1 ug of RNA. TCRdb analysed the immunoSEQ multiplex PCR reads with MiXCR anew, one entry per CDR3 protein. The repertoire includes some 130,000 distinct CDR3 sequences, 95% of them detected once, and roughly 0.2% sits in the top ten. The rearrangement links TRBV30 to TRBJ2-2; 9 bases match TRBD2. Material: CD8+ T cells from PBMCs. The receptor comes from a human donor with Susac syndrome. CDR3 bases: TGTGCCTGGGGTATAGCGGGGGTGAACACCGGGGAGCTGTTTTTT. This codes for CAWGIAGVNTGELFF.